A single sample gave rise to the 14 T cell receptor beta chains below, sequenced in a study of blood T cell repertoires in COVID-19. The repertoire was sequenced with immunoSEQ multiplex PCR; TCRdb's copy has only in-frame clones and lacks some. This sample has approximately 170,000 clones, with 80% to 85% found just once. The specimen sequenced was peripheral blood. The receptors derive from a woman aged 70-85 years with COVID-19, enrolled during active disease.

The rearrangement uses TRBV5-1 and TRBJ2-3; TRBD1 is a possible D gene (5 bases). V was pared by 4 bases and J by 2 bases, with 8 bases between. CDR3 length equals 13 residues. The germline V gene has CDR1 SGHRS and CDR2 YFSETQ. Written as DNA, the CDR3 is TGCGCCAGCAGCGAGACAGTCACAGATACGCAGTATTTT. Its protein product is CASSETVTDTQYF. Looking up the rest from reference TRBV5-1 and TRBJ2-3 gives the full variable domain: KAGVTQTPRYLIKTRGQQVTLSCSPISGHRSVSWYQQTPGQGLQFLFEYFSETQRNKGNFPGRFSGRQFSNSRSEMNVSTLELGDSALYLCASSETVTDTQYFGPGTRLTVL.

V and J are TRBV5-6 and TRBJ1-2, with TRBD1 identical over 7 bases. Germline V gene data show CDR1 as SGHDT and CDR2 as YYEEEE. CDR3 length equals 15 residues. Trimming cost V 3 bases and J 3 bases; bases outside gene matches: 8. CDR3 bases: TGTGCCAGCAGCTCCACAGGGGAAATTGACTATGGCTACACCTTC. Translating gives CASSSTGEIDYGYTF.

The V and J genes are TRBV5-5 and TRBJ1-3, with D perhaps matching TRBD1 (6 bases). The CDR3 runs to 14 residues. Germline V gene data show CDR1 as SGHKS and CDR2 as YYEKEE (reference sequence). The V end lost 6 bases, the J end lost 2 bases, and 12 bases lay between the germline ends. The CDR3 sequence is CASTTGYAGNTIYF. The CDR3 DNA reads as TGTGCCAGCACCACAGGGTATGCTGGAAACACCATATATTTT.

This sequence joins TRBV5-4 and TRBJ2-1; 9 bases match TRBD2. Germline trimming cut 4 bases from V and 1 base from J; bases unmatched to any gene: 6. From germline, CDR1 is SGHNT and CDR2 YYREEE (reference sequence). This CDR3 spans 16 amino acids. Here the CDR3 DNA reads TGTGCCAGCAGCAGCGGGACTAGCAGGTCCTACAATGAGCAGTTCTTC. Residues: CASSSGTSRSYNEQFF.

V gene TRBV7-9 combines with J gene TRBJ2-5, with 10 bases lining up with TRBD1. Germline CDR1 is SEHNR and CDR2 is FQNEAQ (reference sequence). The CDR3 loop spans 15 amino acids. J lost 1 base, V lost 6 bases, and 5 bases had no gene match. The CDR3 region has the DNA TGTGCCAGCAGTTCCGGGACAGGGGTCCAAGAGACCCAGTACTTC. It codes for CASSSGTGVQETQYF.

V gene TRBV6-5 combines with J gene TRBJ1-2; 8 bases align to TRBD1. J gave up 6 bases and V 2 bases, and 11 bases lay outside the gene matches. Germline CDR1 reads MNHEY; CDR2 reads SVGAGI. CDR3 length: 16 amino acids. The CDR3 nucleotides are TGTGCCAGCAGTTACGACGGACAGGGAGGGGCGGATGGCTACACCTTC. Translation gives CASSYDGQGGADGYTF.

The genes are TRBV19 and TRBJ2-7; TRBD2 agrees at 8 bases. Germline trimming cut 4 bases from V and 5 bases from J; bases unmatched to any gene: 4. From germline, CDR1 is LNHDA and CDR2 SQIVND (reference sequence). There are 13 residues in the CDR3. DNA of the CDR3: TGTGCCAGTAGTAAGCGGGAGTATGACGAGCAGTACTTC. As protein: CASSKREYDEQYF. The full variable domain, rest sourced from reference TRBV19 and TRBJ2-7, is DGGITQSPKYLFRKEGQNVTLSCEQNLNHDAMYWYRQDPGQGLRLIYYSQIVNDFQKGDIAEGYSVSREKKESFPLTVTSAQKNPTAFYLCASSKREYDEQYFGPGTRLTVT.

The V call is TRBV7-8, the J call TRBJ2-5; D perhaps matches TRBD2 (6 bases). This CDR3 has 15 amino acids. CDR1 is SGHVS, CDR2 FQNEAQ, per germline. Trimming stripped 5 bases from V and 2 bases from J, with 15 bases between. CDR3 bases: TGTGCCAGCAGCCCTTCGTCCGGGACTCAAGAGACCCAGTACTTC. Translating it yields CASSPSSGTQETQYF.

The chain is built from TRBV12-5 and TRBJ1-1; no clear D gene. The CDR3 sequence is 18 residues long. From germline, CDR1 is LGHNT and CDR2 FRNRAP. The V end lost 3 bases, the J end lost 0 bases, and 20 bases lay between the germline ends. CDR3 residues: CASGFSFGGSDLNTEAFF. CDR3 DNA sequence: TGTGCTAGTGGTTTCAGCTTCGGCGGCTCCGACCTGAACACTGAAGCTTTCTTT. Using reference TRBV12-5 and TRBJ1-1 for the parts outside the CDR3, the full variable domain is DARVTQTPRHKVTEMGQEVTMRCQPILGHNTVFWYRQTMMQGLELLAYFRNRAPLDDSGMPKDRFSAEMPDATLATLKIQPSEPRDSAVYFCASGFSFGGSDLNTEAFFGQGTRLTVV.

J is TRBJ2-5 and V is TRBV12-3 or TRBV12-4, with a tentative D call TRBD1 (5 bases). V lost 5 bases and J lost 5, with 12 bases in between. The length of the CDR3 is 13 residues. CDR3: CASSPLGAETQYF. The CDR3 DNA is TGTGCCAGCAGTCCTCTTGGGGCGGAGACCCAGTACTTC.

This clone was recorded only once. This sequence joins TRBV11-2 and TRBJ1-5; possibly TRBD1 for D (6 bases). The V end lost 5 bases, the J end lost 1 base, and 12 bases lay between the germline ends. CDR1 and CDR2 (germline): SGHAT, FQNNGV. This CDR3 is built from 15 residues. The CDR3 reads CASSEGTTSNQPQHF. Here the CDR3 DNA reads TGTGCCAGCAGCGAAGGGACAACCAGCAATCAGCCCCAGCATTTT.

The rearrangement joins TRBV18 to TRBJ1-2; D is unresolved. Trimming removed 0 bases from V and 2 bases from J, with 7 bases in between. The CDR3 spans 14 residues. Looked up from germline, CDR1 is KGHSH and CDR2 is LQKENI. The CDR3 here is CASSPPAGNYGYTF. The CDR3 nucleotides are TGTGCCAGCTCACCACCCGCGGGGAACTATGGCTACACCTTC.

In this sample, this clone turned up a few times. The gene calls are TRBV9 and TRBJ2-6; D unresolved. Germline CDR1 SGDLS, CDR2 YYNGEE. V was trimmed by 4 bases and J by 2 bases, leaving 10 bases between them. This CDR3 is built from 15 residues. In DNA form, the CDR3 reads TGTGCCAGCAGCCCTTATTTTACTGGGGCCAACGTCCTGACTTTC. Translating it yields CASSPYFTGANVLTF.

This sequence joins TRBV7-8 and TRBJ1-1; D perhaps matches TRBD1 (5 bases). Germline V gene lookup returns CDR1 SGHVS and CDR2 FQNEAQ. This CDR3 has 16 amino acids. V lost 5 bases to trimming and J lost 0 bases, with 16 bases between them. The CDR3 DNA reads TGTGCCAGCAGCCTAGGGGCTAAACAGCTGAACACTGAAGCTTTCTTT. Its translation is CASSLGAKQLNTEAFF.